This TCR beta chain was documented in a study of blood T cell repertoires in COVID-19 (dated by TCRdb to 2019 to 2021). About the full investigation: Collaborator samples came from the United States, Italy and Spain and covered acute and convalescent phases of COVID-19. The prospective study material was composed of cDNA or gDNA derived from T cells, B-cell-depleted T cells, or PBMCs. Subjects who had been exposed to COVID-19, were actively infected with it, or had recovered from it provided the deeply sampled blood TCRbeta repertoires that made up the dataset. The repertoires were made available in a free public database intended to serve as a resource for research on the immune response to SARS-CoV-2. Samples came from the ongoing ImmuneRACE study (first 160 participants) plus 1,254 subjects from 6 global collaborators. Nearly every sample came with metadata listing a de-identified subject ID, COVID-19 status, age in years and sex. HLA class I and class II types, where available, came from metadata supplied by the sample provider rather than from assay-based typing.

What the research found in general, with its limitations: How much clinical and demographic metadata was included differed by source and by participant, and the metadata was provided uncurated.

Each collaborating institution followed its own protocols to collect whole blood in K2EDTA tubes. Collaborator samples were shipped for TCRbeta analysis as frozen whole blood, isolated PBMCs, or DNA extracted from either sample type. V and J are truncated by 5 bases and 5 bases respectively, leaving an intervening sequence of 9 bases. From cysteine to phenylalanine, the CDR3 is 13 amino acids long. Of the read, only the CDR3 DNA is kept; its 39 bases are in frame from base 1. The immunoSEQ Assay, a bias-controlled multiplex PCR, was used to amplify TCRbeta CDR3 regions from genomic DNA. The paper's data handling went like this. The number of nucleated cells in each sample was estimated by amplification of reference gene primers within the assay. To quantify the absolute abundance of each unique TCRbeta CDR3 rearrangement, sequence reads were collapsed and filtered. For each sample, productive Simpson clonality was calculated by taking the square root of Simpson's diversity index across productive rearrangements. TCRdb retrieved this table from immuneACCESS and kept in-frame rearrangements only. Not all clones are present; in checked studies, unresolved V genes account for under half, and no reason is known for the remainder. V, J and clone size are those of that table, while D and trimming were read from the DNA. Here the sample has just under 150,000 clones; 80% to 90% occur a single time. Of the sample, 2% to 3% falls within the top ten clones.

Turning to this clone: It has no known antigen specificity. No per-base quality is available; no much larger clone lies one base away.

The sequence is built from TRBV12-3 or TRBV12-4 and TRBJ1-4; too little of a D gene remains to name it. This sequence was found in a human donor with acute or convalescent COVID-19. The donor label of this sample is uncertain. The sample consisted of peripheral blood. For the CDR3, the sequence is CASSLAENEKLFF. DNA sequence: TGTGCCAGCAGTCTGGCGGAGAATGAAAAACTGTTTTTT.